This T cell receptor (beta chain) derives from a study of blood T cell repertoires in COVID-19. Study at large: Italy, Spain and the United States were the sources of the convalescent and acute COVID-19 samples. In each case, the material was cDNA or gDNA derived from T cells, B-cell-depleted T cells, or PBMCs.

As handled by the study authors: Amplification of reference gene primers was used by the study to estimate nucleated cell counts. The protocol was immunoSEQ multiplex PCR, while the TCRdb copy is restricted to in-frame clones and leaves out a portion. V and J calls plus clone size are reproduced from that table; the DNA served to infer D and trimming. The table records 35,000 to 40,000 clones, roughly 90% of them present only once. This CDR3 spans 15 amino acids. The trim removed 4 bases at V and 6 bases at J, leaving 12 bases unmatched. Germline-derived CDR1 and CDR2 are SEHNR and FQNEAQ (reference sequence). In this sample, this clone turned up a few times.

The gene calls are TRBV7-9 and TRBJ2-7; 7 bases are shared with TRBD2. Sequencing used peripheral blood. The origin of this receptor is a man in his 70s with acute or convalescent COVID-19. Here the CDR3 DNA reads TGTGCCAGCAGCTCCGGACTAGGCGGGAGTTCCGAGCAGTACTTC. Its protein product is CASSSGLGGSSEQYF.